What follows are 8 T cell receptor beta chains derived from one specimen sequenced in a study of T cells in Graves' hyperthyroidism and ophthalmopathy. Using RNA transcripts as the source, TCR beta CDR3 regions were amplified. HTBI primers were employed in a first-round RT-PCR of the TCR CDR3. TCRdb re-derived calls from the multiplex PCR reads in MiXCR, one entry per CDR3 protein. The sample holds roughly 700,000 distinct CDR3 sequences, approximately 14% seen once. Sequences were obtained from blood. The source of these receptors is a woman between 18 and 30 years old with Graves' hyperthyroidism.

This clonotype has a handful of counts. The V gene is TRBV3-1, the J gene TRBJ2-4; TRBD1 is a possible D gene (5 bases). Between the trimmed V and J ends, which lost 3 bases and 8 bases, there was a span of 14 bases. From germline, CDR1 is LGHDT and CDR2 YNNKEL (reference sequence). The CDR3 contains 14 residues. Here the CDR3 DNA reads TGTGCCAGCAGCCACGGGCTACAGGTACACATTCAGTACTTC. Translation gives CASSHGLQVHIQYF.

This clonotype came up many times. The genes are TRBV28 and TRBJ1-2; weak D call: TRBD1 (5 bases). Trimming shortened V by 2 bases and J by 5 bases, and 15 bases separated the two germline ends. The germline V gene encodes CDR1 MDHEN and CDR2 SYDVKM. The CDR3 is 15 residues long. CDR3 region: CASSLPGRELYGYTF. In nucleotides, the CDR3 is TGTGCCAGCAGTTTACCTGGCAGGGAGCTGTATGGCTACACCTTC.

The chain carries TRBV3-1 and TRBJ1-2; 9 bases line up with TRBD1. V lost 4 bases and J lost 5; bases outside the gene matches: 5. The CDR3 has 14 residues. Germline loops: CDR1 LGHDT, CDR2 YNNKEL (reference sequence). The chain's CDR3 is CASSLWDREYGYTF. CDR3 bases: TGTGCCAGCAGCCTTTGGGACAGGGAGTATGGCTACACCTTC.

V usage is TRBV19 and J usage is TRBJ2-1, with 7 nucleotides matching TRBD1. V was pared by 7 bases and J by 2 bases, with 8 bases of the junction left unmatched. The CDR3 has 15 amino acids. In germline, CDR1 is LNHDA, CDR2 SQIVND (reference sequence). This CDR3 is CASTLDRDAYNEQFF. CDR3 nucleotide sequence: TGTGCCAGTACCCTCGACAGGGACGCCTACAATGAGCAGTTCTTC.

The chain carries TRBV29-1 and TRBJ2-3; D not certain. CDR1 and CDR2 from the germline V gene are SQVTM and ANQGSEA. V was shortened by 4 bases and J by 0 bases, with 17 bases between the two germline ends. CDR3 length: 16 residues. The CDR3 DNA reads TGCAGCGTTGTTAGGTGGACGGCAACTAGCACAGATACGCAGTATTTT. Amino acids: CSVVRWTATSTDTQYF.

This clonotype showed up many times. This chain uses TRBV5-4 with TRBJ2-7; TRBD2 agrees at 8 bases. The CDR3 has 15 amino acids. The trim removed 0 bases at V and 3 bases at J, leaving 5 bases unmatched. Germline V gives CDR1 SGHNT, CDR2 YYREEE (reference sequence). In nucleotides, the CDR3 is TGTGCCAGCAGCTTGGATGAGCTAGCGGGCTACGAGCAGTACTTC. Amino acid sequence: CASSLDELAGYEQYF.

This clonotype was seen ten or more times. The rearrangement uses TRBV12-3 or TRBV12-4 and TRBJ2-2; D is possibly TRBD2 (5 bases). The germline V and J ends were trimmed by 10 bases and 0 bases, with 18 bases remaining between them. The length of the CDR3 is 16 residues. The CDR3 DNA follows: TGTGCCATTCCGTCGGCCCCGGGATCGAACACCGGGGAGCTGTTTTTT. Translated, it gives CAIPSAPGSNTGELFF.

The table lists this clonotype with a count of one. CDR3 loop: CASSSVSGLFFFEQYF. The CDR3 nucleotides are TGTGCCAGCAGTTCGGTGAGCGGGTTGTTCTTTTTCGAGCAGTACTTC. The chain couples TRBV6-5 to TRBJ2-7; D perhaps matches TRBD2 (6 bases). Trimming left V 4 bases short and J 6 bases short, with 22 bases between. The CDR3 loop spans 16 amino acids. From germline, CDR1 is MNHEY and CDR2 SVGAGI.